This T cell receptor (beta chain) originates from a study of T cells in Graves' hyperthyroidism and ophthalmopathy. This clonotype was recorded many times. Trimming removed 2 bases from V and 2 bases from J, with 17 bases in between. This CDR3 has 17 residues. CDR1 is ENHRY and CDR2 is SYGVKD in the germline V gene. Patients with uncontrolled infections, other autoimmune diseases, pregnancy or lactation were excluded. Thyroid ultrasound and orbital computed tomography, with clinical symptoms and serum thyroxine and TRAb, informed diagnoses. Using RNA transcripts as the source, TCR beta CDR3 regions were amplified. Primed by the HTBI set, a first-round RT-PCR was run on the TCR CDR3. TCRdb re-derived calls from the multiplex PCR reads in MiXCR, one entry per CDR3 protein. The data contain roughly 300,000 distinct CDR3 sequences, 15% to 20% of them singletons.

This TCR was recovered from a woman between 45 and 65 years old with Graves' hyperthyroidism. This rearrangement joins TRBV10-3 to TRBJ2-3; D ambiguous. Sequences were obtained from blood. The CDR3 sequence: CAISERLSRIFTDTQYF. The CDR3, as DNA: TGTGCCATCAGTGAGCGGTTGTCAAGGATCTTCACAGATACGCAGTATTTT.